This TCR beta chain was observed in a study of blood T cell repertoires in COVID-19. Turning to the study itself: The origin of the acute and convalescent COVID-19 samples was the United States, Italy and Spain. T cells, B-cell-depleted T cells, or PBMCs provided the cDNA or gDNA that served as material.

Per the original data handling: Amplification with reference gene primers provided the estimates of nucleated cell counts. The assay was immunoSEQ multiplex PCR, and TCRdb's table has in-frame clones only and misses some. V, J and clone size derive from that table, while D and trimming were established from the DNA sequence. The repertoire holds 95,000 to 150,000 clones, with approximately 87% as singletons. The germline gives CDR1 SGHAT, CDR2 FQNNGV. Trimming took 0 bases from V and 4 from J, leaving 10 bases between them. The CDR3 consists of 15 residues. This rearrangement joins TRBV11-2 to TRBJ2-1; D possibly corresponds to TRBD2 (6 bases). Sequenced sample: peripheral blood. The source is a woman between 50 and 59 years old with acute or convalescent COVID-19. CDR3 sequence reads: CASSLEDYLYNEQFF. The CDR3 region has the DNA TGTGCCAGCAGCTTAGAGGACTATCTATACAATGAGCAGTTCTTC.